This TCR beta chain was identified during a study of T cell responses to AZD1222 COVID-19 vaccine. The CDR3 spans 15 residues. The germline V gene has CDR1 SGHVS and CDR2 FNYEAQ. V was shortened by 5 bases and J by 6 bases, with 18 bases between the two germline ends. The assay was immunoSEQ multiplex PCR, and TCRdb's table has in-frame clones only and misses some. The top ten clones hold about 8.1% of a sample with 97,000 or so clones, approximately 90% of them seen once. The sample was peripheral blood, taken 28 days after the second AZD1222 dose. The rearrangement uses TRBV7-6 and TRBJ2-3; tentatively, D is TRBD2 (5 bases). This receptor was obtained from an adult who received the AZD1222 COVID-19 vaccine. As DNA, the CDR3 is TGTGCCAGCAGCCGAAGCGCAAATAGAGGGGATACGCAGTATTTT. It specifies CASSRSANRGDTQYF.